These 2 T cell receptor beta chains originate from one sample sequenced in a study of T cell responses to AZD1222 COVID-19 vaccine. Here immunoSEQ multiplex PCR was the method, and the copy in TCRdb shows in-frame clones only, minus some. The sample has about 120,000 clones, approximately 91% seen once. Sequencing was performed on peripheral blood, taken on day 0 of AZD1222 vaccination. These TCRs come from an adult in good health.

The V and J genes are TRBV7-2 and TRBJ1-2; a possible D gene is TRBD1 (5 bases). V lost 5 bases to trimming and J lost 8 bases, with 18 bases between them. Germline assignment: CDR1 SGHTA and CDR2 FQGNSA. This CDR3 comprises 14 residues. CDR3 residues: CASSPGGTGPGYTF. The CDR3 nucleotides read TGTGCCAGCAGCCCGGGGGGGACCGGCCCGGGCTACACCTTC.

CDR3 DNA sequence: TGCGCCAGCAGCTCAGCTACATACACAGATACGCAGTATTTT. Translated, it gives CASSSATYTDTQYF. V gene TRBV5-1 combines with J gene TRBJ2-3; no reliable D call. V dropped 3 bases and J dropped 2 bases, with 10 bases sitting between them. The CDR3 runs 14 residues. CDR1 is SGHRS, CDR2 YFSETQ, per germline.